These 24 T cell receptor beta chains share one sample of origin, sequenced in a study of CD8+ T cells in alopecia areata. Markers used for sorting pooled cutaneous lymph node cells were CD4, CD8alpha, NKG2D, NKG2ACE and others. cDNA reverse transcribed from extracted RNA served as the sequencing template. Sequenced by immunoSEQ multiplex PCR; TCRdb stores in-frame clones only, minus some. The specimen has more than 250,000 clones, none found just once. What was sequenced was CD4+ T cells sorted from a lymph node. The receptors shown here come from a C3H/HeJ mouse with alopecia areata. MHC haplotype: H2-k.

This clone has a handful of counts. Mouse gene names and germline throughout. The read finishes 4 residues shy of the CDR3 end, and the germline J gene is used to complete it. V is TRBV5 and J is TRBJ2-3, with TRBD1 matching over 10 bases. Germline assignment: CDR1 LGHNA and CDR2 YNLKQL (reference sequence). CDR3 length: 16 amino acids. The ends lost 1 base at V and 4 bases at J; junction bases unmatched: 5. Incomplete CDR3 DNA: TGTGCCAGCAGCCAAGCCCCGGGACAGGGGTCAGAA. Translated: CASSQAPGQGSE. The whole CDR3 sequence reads CASSQAPGQGSETLYF.

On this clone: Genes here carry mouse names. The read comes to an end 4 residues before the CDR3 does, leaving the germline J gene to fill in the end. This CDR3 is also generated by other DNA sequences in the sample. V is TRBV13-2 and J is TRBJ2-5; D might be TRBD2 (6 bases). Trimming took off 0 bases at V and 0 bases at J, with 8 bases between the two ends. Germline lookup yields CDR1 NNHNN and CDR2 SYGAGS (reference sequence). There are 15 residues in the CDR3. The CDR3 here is CASGDAWGNQDTQYF. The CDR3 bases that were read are TGTGCCAGCGGTGATGCTTGGGGGAACCAAGAC.

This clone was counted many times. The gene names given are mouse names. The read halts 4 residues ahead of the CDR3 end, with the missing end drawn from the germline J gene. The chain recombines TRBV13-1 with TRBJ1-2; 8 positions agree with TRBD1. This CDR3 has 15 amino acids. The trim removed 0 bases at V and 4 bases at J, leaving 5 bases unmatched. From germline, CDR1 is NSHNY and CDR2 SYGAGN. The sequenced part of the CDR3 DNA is TGTGCCAGCAGTGATGGCTCAGGGGGCATCTCC. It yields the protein CASSDGSGGIS. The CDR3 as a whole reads CASSDGSGGISDYTF.

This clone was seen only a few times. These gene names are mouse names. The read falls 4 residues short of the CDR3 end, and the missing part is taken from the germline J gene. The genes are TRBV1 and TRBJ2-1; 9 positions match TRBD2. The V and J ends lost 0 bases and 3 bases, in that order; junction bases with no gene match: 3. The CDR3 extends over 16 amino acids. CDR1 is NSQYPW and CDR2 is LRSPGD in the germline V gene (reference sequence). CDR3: CTCSADLWGGYAEQFF. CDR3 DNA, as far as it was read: TGCACCTGCAGTGCAGATCTCTGGGGGGGCTATGCT.

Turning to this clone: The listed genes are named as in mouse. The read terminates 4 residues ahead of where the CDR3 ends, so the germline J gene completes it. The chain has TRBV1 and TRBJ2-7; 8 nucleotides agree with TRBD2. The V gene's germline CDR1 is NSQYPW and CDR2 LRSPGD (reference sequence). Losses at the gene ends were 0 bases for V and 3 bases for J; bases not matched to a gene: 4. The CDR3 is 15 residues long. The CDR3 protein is CTCSAEGGRRYEQYF. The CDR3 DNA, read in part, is TGCACCTGCAGTGCAGAGGGGGGGCGCCGCTAT.

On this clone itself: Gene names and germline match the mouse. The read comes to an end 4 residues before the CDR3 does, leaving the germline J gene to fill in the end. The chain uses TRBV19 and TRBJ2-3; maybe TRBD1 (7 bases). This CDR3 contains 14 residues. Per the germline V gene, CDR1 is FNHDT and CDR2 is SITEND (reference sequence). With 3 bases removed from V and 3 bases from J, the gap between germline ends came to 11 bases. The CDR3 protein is CASSRRGRAETLYF. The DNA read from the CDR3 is TGTGCCAGCAGTAGGAGGGGGCGAGCAGAA. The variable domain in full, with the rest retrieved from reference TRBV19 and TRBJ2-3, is GGIITQTPKFLIGQEGQKLTLKCQQNFNHDTMYWYRQDSGKGLRLIYYSITENDLQKGDLSEGYDASREKKSSFSLTVTSAQKNEMAVFLCASSRRGRAETLYFGSGTRLTVL.

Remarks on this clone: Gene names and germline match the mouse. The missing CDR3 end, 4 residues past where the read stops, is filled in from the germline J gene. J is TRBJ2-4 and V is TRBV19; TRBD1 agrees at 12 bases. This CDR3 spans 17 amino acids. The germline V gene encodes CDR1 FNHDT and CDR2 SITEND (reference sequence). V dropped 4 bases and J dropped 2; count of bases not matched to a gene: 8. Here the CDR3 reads CASSPWDRGRDQNTLYF. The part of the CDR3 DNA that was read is TGTGCCAGCAGTCCCTGGGACAGGGGGCGAGATCAAAAC.

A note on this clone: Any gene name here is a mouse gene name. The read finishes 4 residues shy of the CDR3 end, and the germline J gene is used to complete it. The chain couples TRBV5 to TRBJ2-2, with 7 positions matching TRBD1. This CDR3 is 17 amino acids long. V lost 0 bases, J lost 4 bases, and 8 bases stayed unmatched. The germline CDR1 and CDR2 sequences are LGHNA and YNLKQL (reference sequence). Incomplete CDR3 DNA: TGTGCCAGCAGCCAAGAGGGAAGACAGGGAGGCACCGGG. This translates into CASSQEGRQGGTG. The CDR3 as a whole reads CASSQEGRQGGTGQLYF.

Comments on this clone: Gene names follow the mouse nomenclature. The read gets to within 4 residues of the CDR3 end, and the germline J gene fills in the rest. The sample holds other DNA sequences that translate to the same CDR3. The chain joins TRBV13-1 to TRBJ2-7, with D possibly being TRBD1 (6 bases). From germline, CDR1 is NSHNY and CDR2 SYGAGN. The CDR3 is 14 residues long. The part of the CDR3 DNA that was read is TGTGCCAGCAGTGATGCGGGACAAAAGTAT. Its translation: CASSDAGQKY. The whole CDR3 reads CASSDAGQKYEQYF.

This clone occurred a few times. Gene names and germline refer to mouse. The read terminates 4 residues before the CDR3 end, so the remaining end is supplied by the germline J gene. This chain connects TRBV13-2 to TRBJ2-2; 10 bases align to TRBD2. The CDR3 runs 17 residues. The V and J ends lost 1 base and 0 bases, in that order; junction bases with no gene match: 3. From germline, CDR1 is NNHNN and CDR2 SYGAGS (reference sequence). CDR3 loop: CASGDPWGGANTGQLYF. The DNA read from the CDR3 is TGTGCCAGCGGTGATCCCTGGGGGGGCGCAAACACCGGG.

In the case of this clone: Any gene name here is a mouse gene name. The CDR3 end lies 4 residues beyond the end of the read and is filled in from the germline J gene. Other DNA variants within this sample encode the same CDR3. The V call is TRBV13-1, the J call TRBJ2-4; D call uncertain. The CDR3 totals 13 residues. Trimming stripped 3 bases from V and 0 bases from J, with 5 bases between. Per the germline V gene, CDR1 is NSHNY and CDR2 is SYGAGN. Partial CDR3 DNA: TGTGCCAGCAGTGTAGGTAGTCAAAAC. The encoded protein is CASSVGSQN. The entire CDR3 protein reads CASSVGSQNTLYF.

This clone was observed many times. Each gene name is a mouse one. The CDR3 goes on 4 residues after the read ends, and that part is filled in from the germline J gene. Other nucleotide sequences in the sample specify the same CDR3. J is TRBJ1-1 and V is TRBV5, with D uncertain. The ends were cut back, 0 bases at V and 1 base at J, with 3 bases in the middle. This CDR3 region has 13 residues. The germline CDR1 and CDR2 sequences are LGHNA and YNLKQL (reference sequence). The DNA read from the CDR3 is TGTGCCAGCAGCCAAGACAGAAACACA. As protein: CASSQDRNT. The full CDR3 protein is CASSQDRNTEVFF.

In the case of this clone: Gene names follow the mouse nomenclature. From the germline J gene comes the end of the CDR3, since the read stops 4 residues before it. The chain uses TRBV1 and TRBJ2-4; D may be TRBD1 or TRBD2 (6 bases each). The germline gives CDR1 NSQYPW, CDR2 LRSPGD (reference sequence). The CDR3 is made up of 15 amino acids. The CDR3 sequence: CTCSAEGAGENTLYF. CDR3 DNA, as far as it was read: TGCACCTGCAGTGCAGAGGGGGCGGGGGAAAAC. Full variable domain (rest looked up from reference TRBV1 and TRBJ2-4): VTLLEQNPRWRLVPRGQAVNLRCILKNSQYPWMSWYQQDLQKQLQWLFTLRSPGDKEVKSLPGADYLATRVTDTELRLQVANMSQGRTLYCTCSAEGAGENTLYFGAGTRLSVL.

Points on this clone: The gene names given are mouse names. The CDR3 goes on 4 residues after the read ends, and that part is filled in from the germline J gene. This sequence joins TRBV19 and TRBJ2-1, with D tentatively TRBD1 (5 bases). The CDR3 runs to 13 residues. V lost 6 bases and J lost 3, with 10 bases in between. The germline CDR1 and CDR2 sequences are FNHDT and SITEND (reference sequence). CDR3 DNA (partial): TGTGCCAGCAAAGCAGGGTTCTATGCT. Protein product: CASKAGFYA. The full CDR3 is CASKAGFYAEQFF. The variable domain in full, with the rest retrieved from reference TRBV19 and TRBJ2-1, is GGIITQTPKFLIGQEGQKLTLKCQQNFNHDTMYWYRQDSGKGLRLIYYSITENDLQKGDLSEGYDASREKKSSFSLTVTSAQKNEMAVFLCASKAGFYAEQFFGPGTRLTVL.

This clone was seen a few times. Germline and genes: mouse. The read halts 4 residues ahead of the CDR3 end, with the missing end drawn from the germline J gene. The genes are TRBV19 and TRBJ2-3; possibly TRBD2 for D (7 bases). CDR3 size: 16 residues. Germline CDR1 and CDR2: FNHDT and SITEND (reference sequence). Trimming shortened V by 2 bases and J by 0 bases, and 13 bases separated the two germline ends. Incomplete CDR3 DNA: TGTGCCAGCAGTATTTTCCTGGGGGCTAGTGCAGAA. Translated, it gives CASSIFLGASAE. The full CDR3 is CASSIFLGASAETLYF.

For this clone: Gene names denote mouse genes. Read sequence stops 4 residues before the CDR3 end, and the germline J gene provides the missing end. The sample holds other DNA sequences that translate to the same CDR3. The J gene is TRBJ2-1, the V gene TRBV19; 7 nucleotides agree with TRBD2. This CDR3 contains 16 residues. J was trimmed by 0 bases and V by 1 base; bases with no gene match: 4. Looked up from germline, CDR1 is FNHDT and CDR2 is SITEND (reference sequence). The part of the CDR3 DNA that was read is TGTGCCAGCAGTATACCGCTGGGGGATAACTATGCT. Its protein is CASSIPLGDNYA. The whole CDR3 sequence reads CASSIPLGDNYAEQFF.

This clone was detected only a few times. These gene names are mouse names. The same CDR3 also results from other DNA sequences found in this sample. CDR3 loop: CASSQDGTGQDTQYF. The DNA read from the CDR3 is TGTGCCAGCAGCCAAGATGGGACAGGCCAAGAC. V usage is TRBV5 and J usage is TRBJ2-5; 8 bases are shared with TRBD1. The sequence runs out 4 residues before the end of the CDR3; the remainder is reconstructed from the germline J gene. The CDR3 is made up of 15 amino acids. The V gene's germline CDR1 is LGHNA and CDR2 YNLKQL (reference sequence). V gave up 0 bases and J gave up 2 bases; unmatched junction bases: 1.

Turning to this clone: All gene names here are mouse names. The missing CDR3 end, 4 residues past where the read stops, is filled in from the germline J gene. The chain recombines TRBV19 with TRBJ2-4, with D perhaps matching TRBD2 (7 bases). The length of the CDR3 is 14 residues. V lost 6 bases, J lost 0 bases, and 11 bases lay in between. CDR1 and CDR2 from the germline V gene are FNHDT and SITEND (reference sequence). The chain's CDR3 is CASMPGGSQNTLYF. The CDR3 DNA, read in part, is TGTGCCAGCATGCCGGGGGGCAGTCAAAAC.

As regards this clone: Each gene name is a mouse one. CDR3 DNA (partial): TGTGCCAGCAGTATTCGGACAATAAACTCC. This gives the protein CASSIRTINS. The entire CDR3 sequence reads CASSIRTINSDYTF. V gene TRBV19 combines with J gene TRBJ1-2; D is perhaps TRBD1 (5 bases). The CDR3 end falls 4 residues outside the read, so it is completed with the germline J gene. Germline V gene sequence: CDR1 FNHDT, CDR2 SITEND (reference sequence). CDR3 size: 14 residues. The V end was cut by 2 bases, the J end by 1 base, with 9 bases between.

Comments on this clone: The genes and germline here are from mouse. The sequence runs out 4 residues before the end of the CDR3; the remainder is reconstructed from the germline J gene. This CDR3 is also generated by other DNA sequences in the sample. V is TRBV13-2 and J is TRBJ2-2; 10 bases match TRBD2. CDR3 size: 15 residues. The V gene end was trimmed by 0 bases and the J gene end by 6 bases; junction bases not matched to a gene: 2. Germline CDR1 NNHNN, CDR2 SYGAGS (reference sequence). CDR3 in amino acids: CASGDAGGAAGQLYF. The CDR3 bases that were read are TGTGCCAGCGGTGATGCTGGGGGGGCCGCCGGG.

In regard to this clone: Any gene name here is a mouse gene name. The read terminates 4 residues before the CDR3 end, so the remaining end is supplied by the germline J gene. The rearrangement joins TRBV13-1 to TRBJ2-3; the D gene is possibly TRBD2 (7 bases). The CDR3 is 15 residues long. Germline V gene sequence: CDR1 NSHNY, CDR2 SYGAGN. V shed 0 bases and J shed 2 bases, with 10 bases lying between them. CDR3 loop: CASSDEGGDAETLYF. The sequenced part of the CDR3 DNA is TGTGCCAGCAGTGATGAGGGGGGCGATGCAGAA.

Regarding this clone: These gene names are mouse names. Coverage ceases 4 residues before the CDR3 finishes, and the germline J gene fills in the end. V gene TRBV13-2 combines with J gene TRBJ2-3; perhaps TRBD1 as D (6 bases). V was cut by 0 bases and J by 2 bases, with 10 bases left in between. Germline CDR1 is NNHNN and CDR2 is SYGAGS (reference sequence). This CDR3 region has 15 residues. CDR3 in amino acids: CASGDVGTNAETLYF. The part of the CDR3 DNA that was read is TGTGCCAGCGGTGATGTAGGGACAAATGCAGAA.

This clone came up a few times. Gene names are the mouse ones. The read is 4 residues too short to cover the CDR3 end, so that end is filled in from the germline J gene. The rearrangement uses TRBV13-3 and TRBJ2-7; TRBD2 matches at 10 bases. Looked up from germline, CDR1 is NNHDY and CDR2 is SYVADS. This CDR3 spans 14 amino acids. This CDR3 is CASSPRLGGYEQYF. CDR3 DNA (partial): TGTGCCAGCAGTCCCCGACTGGGGGGTTAT.

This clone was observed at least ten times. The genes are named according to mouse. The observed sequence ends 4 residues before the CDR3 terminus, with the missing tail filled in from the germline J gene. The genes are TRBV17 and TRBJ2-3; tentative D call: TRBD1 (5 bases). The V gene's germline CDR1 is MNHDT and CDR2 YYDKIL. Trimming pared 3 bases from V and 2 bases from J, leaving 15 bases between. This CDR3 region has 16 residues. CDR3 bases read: TGTGCTAGCAGTAGTCGTCCAGGGTGGTATGCAGAA. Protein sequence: CASSSRPGWYAE. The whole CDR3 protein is CASSSRPGWYAETLYF.